A selection of T cell receptor beta chains follows, all from one sample in a study of blood T cell repertoires in COVID-19. Generated by immunoSEQ multiplex PCR, the TCRdb table keeps only in-frame clones and is missing some. Of 130,000 to 150,000 clones in the sample, 80% are singletons; the top ten hold 3.5%. Material for sequencing was peripheral blood. All receptors come from a man between 65 and 79 years old who had recovered from COVID-19. The CDR3 runs from the conserved cysteine through the conserved F or W. Fields, in order: D gene, V gene, J gene, clone size, CDR3 DNA, CDR3 protein. A D gene is named only where the DNA matches it firmly. The size field is filled for only some rows; it gives once, few, many or a size class.

D gene: .
V gene: TRBV11-3
J gene: TRBJ2-1
clone size: .
CDR3 DNA: TGTGCCAGCAGCTTAGGCTCCCCGGATGAGCAGTTCTTC
CDR3 protein: CASSLGSPDEQFF

D gene: .
V gene: TRBV30
J gene: TRBJ1-3
clone size: once
CDR3 DNA: TGTGCCTGGAGACAGGCTTCTGGAAACACCATATATTTT
CDR3 protein: CAWRQASGNTIYF

D gene: .
V gene: TRBV27
J gene: TRBJ1-4
clone size: .
CDR3 DNA: TGTGCCAGCAGTTTTAGGGGTGCAACTAATGAAAAACTGTTTTTT
CDR3 protein: CASSFRGATNEKLFF

D gene: .
V gene: TRBV7-9
J gene: TRBJ2-7
clone size: .
CDR3 DNA: TGTGCCAGCAGCCCCCGGGACTCCTCCTACGAGCAGTACTTC
CDR3 protein: CASSPRDSSYEQYF

D gene: .
V gene: TRBV7-9
J gene: TRBJ1-5
clone size: .
CDR3 DNA: TGTGCCAGCAGCCCGCGCGCCCGGACAGAGATCTATAGCAATCAGCCCCAGCATTTT
CDR3 protein: CASSPRARTEIYSNQPQHF

D gene: TRBD1
V gene: TRBV7-6
J gene: TRBJ2-2
clone size: .
CDR3 DNA: TGTGCCAGCAGCTTAGAGGGGGCGGTCGGGGAGCTGTTTTTT
CDR3 protein: CASSLEGAVGELFF

D gene: .
V gene: TRBV11-2
J gene: TRBJ2-1
clone size: .
CDR3 DNA: TGTGCCAGCAGCTTAGGAGGAGTTGAGCAGTTCTTC
CDR3 protein: CASSLGGVEQFF

D gene: .
V gene: TRBV3-1/TRBV3-2
J gene: TRBJ2-5
clone size: .
CDR3 DNA: TGTGCCAGCAGCTATGGGCAGGGTGAGACCCAGTACTTC
CDR3 protein: CASSYGQGETQYF

D gene: .
V gene: TRBV27
J gene: TRBJ1-2
clone size: .
CDR3 DNA: TGTGCCAGCAGACGAGCACGGGATGGCTACACCTTC
CDR3 protein: CASRRARDGYTF

D gene: .
V gene: TRBV5-1
J gene: TRBJ1-5
clone size: .
CDR3 DNA: TGCGCCAGCAGCGGCGGGACTGCATTTGGCAATCAGCCCCAGCATTTT
CDR3 protein: CASSGGTAFGNQPQHF

D gene: .
V gene: TRBV18
J gene: TRBJ1-3
clone size: .
CDR3 DNA: TGTGCCAGCTCCCCTCCGACAGTCTCTGGAAACACCATATATTTT
CDR3 protein: CASSPPTVSGNTIYF

D gene: TRBD1
V gene: TRBV25-1
J gene: TRBJ1-2
clone size: .
CDR3 DNA: TGTGCCAGCAGAGGGACAGGGAGTAACTATGGCTACACCTTC
CDR3 protein: CASRGTGSNYGYTF

D gene: .
V gene: TRBV6-2/TRBV6-3
J gene: TRBJ1-1
clone size: .
CDR3 DNA: TGTGCCAGCAGCTCTTTACAGGGTACCCCTGAAGCTTTCTTT
CDR3 protein: CASSSLQGTPEAFF

D gene: TRBD1
V gene: TRBV7-2
J gene: TRBJ2-7
clone size: .
CDR3 DNA: TGTGCCAGCAGCTTTAGACAGGGGGCGTACGAGCAGTACTTC
CDR3 protein: CASSFRQGAYEQYF

D gene: TRBD2
V gene: TRBV7-6
J gene: TRBJ2-3
clone size: .
CDR3 DNA: TGTGCCAGCAGTTTGGGACTAGCGGGAGAGGGAACGCAGTATTTT
CDR3 protein: CASSLGLAGEGTQYF

D gene: .
V gene: TRBV9
J gene: TRBJ2-1
clone size: .
CDR3 DNA: TGTGCCAGCTCGGGGGTGGACACAACCATCTACAATGAGCAGTTCTTC
CDR3 protein: CASSGVDTTIYNEQFF

D gene: TRBD1
V gene: TRBV4-3
J gene: TRBJ1-6
clone size: .
CDR3 DNA: TGCGCCAGCAGCCAAGAGGGGGACAGCGGTTGGTCATCACCCCTCCACTTT
CDR3 protein: CASSQEGDSGWSSPLHF

D gene: TRBD2
V gene: TRBV7-3
J gene: TRBJ2-3
clone size: .
CDR3 DNA: TGTGCCAGCAGCTCTCTAGCGGGAGAAGGCACAGATACGCAGTATTTT
CDR3 protein: CASSSLAGEGTDTQYF

D gene: TRBD2
V gene: TRBV3-1/TRBV3-2
J gene: TRBJ2-3
clone size: .
CDR3 DNA: TGTGCCAGCAGCCAAGTAGCGGGAACCGATACGCAGTATTTT
CDR3 protein: CASSQVAGTDTQYF

D gene: TRBD2
V gene: TRBV5-1
J gene: TRBJ2-2
clone size: .
CDR3 DNA: TGCGCCAGCTCCACCCAGCGGGGGAACACCGGGGAGCTGTTTTTT
CDR3 protein: CASSTQRGNTGELFF